The rows below give T cell receptor beta chains drawn from one sample of a study of Tregs in tolerant kidney transplant recipients. Assay used: immunoSEQ multiplex PCR; TCRdb lists only in-frame clones, some missing. The profile shows 85,000 to 90,000 clones, 90% to 95% of them singletons. The sequencing input was CD8+ T cells from blood. The source of these receptors is a human donor in good health. The CDR3 runs from the conserved cysteine through the conserved F or W. A D gene is named only where the DNA matches it firmly. Size tells how often a clone was seen (once, few, many) or the class of an expanded clone, and some rows leave it out.

.	TRBV19	.	TRBJ2-7	CASSIAGRTRDEQYF	TGTGCCAGTAGTATAGCGGGCAGGACCCGGGACGAGCAGTACTTC
.	TRBV6-4	.	TRBJ2-1	CASSDREYNEQFF	TGTGCCAGCAGTGACAGAGAGTACAATGAGCAGTTCTTC
.	TRBV9	.	TRBJ2-3	CASSPRSADTQYF	TGTGCCAGCAGCCCCCGCTCCGCAGATACGCAGTATTTT
.	TRBV5-1	TRBD1	TRBJ2-7	CASSKDRGLYEQYF	TGCGCCAGCAGCAAAGACAGGGGGCTCTACGAGCAGTACTTC
.	TRBV27	TRBD1	TRBJ2-7	CASSASGTGNEQYF	TGTGCCAGCAGTGCATCCGGGACAGGGAACGAGCAGTACTTC
once	TRBV27	TRBD1	TRBJ2-7	CASSPSTGDLPYEQYF	TGTGCCAGCAGTCCCTCAACAGGGGACCTTCCCTACGAGCAGTACTTC
.	TRBV6-1	.	TRBJ1-5	CASSVEVGGNQPQHF	TGTGCCAGCAGTGTGGAGGTAGGGGGCAATCAGCCCCAGCATTTT
.	TRBV19	.	TRBJ2-1	CASRHTGYEQFF	TGTGCCAGTAGGCATACAGGGTATGAGCAGTTCTTC
.	TRBV29-1	TRBD2	TRBJ2-1	CSAPTSSGRLVEQFF	TGCAGCGCTCCGACTAGCAGCGGGAGGCTCGTGGAGCAGTTCTTC
.	TRBV27	TRBD1	TRBJ1-1	CASSSSGQGPTEAFF	TGTGCCAGCAGTTCATCTGGACAGGGGCCCACTGAAGCTTTCTTT
once	TRBV7-6	.	TRBJ2-5	CASSLAGETQYF	TGTGCCAGCAGCTTAGCGGGCGAGACCCAGTACTTC
.	TRBV30	TRBD1	TRBJ2-7	CAWSYPWGNTGGPFESYEQYF	TGTGCCTGGAGTTACCCTTGGGGAAATACAGGGGGCCCCTTCGAATCCTACGAGCAGTACTTC
.	TRBV29-1	TRBD1	TRBJ2-6	CSVEEDRARAGANVLTF	TGCAGCGTTGAAGAAGACAGGGCCAGAGCTGGGGCCAACGTCCTGACTTTC
.	TRBV7-9	.	TRBJ1-1	CASSLGTPGGGTEAFF	TGTGCCAGCAGCTTAGGCACCCCGGGGGGAGGTACTGAAGCTTTCTTT
few	TRBV6-5	.	TRBJ1-2	CASSYSISNYGYTF	TGTGCCAGCAGTTACTCGATAAGTAACTATGGCTACACCTTC
.	TRBV7-9	.	TRBJ2-3	CASSSPTTDYTDTQYF	TGTGCCAGCAGCTCCCCAACCACAGACTACACAGATACGCAGTATTTT
.	TRBV6-5	.	TRBJ2-7	CASTLGAGSYEQYF	TGTGCCAGCACCCTCGGGGCTGGGAGCTACGAGCAGTACTTC
.	TRBV7-2	.	TRBJ1-5	CASSYRRGYSNQPQHF	TGTGCCAGCAGCTACAGACGGGGGTATAGCAATCAGCCCCAGCATTTT
.	TRBV7-9	TRBD1	TRBJ1-1	CASRMTGLNTEAFF	TGTGCCAGCAGGATGACAGGGCTTAACACTGAAGCTTTCTTT
.	TRBV19	TRBD2	TRBJ2-7	CASSSGVAGFSYEQYF	TGTGCCAGTAGTTCCGGCGTAGCGGGCTTCTCCTACGAGCAGTACTTC
.	TRBV5-4	TRBD2	TRBJ2-7	CASSLPGRAYEQYF	TGTGCCAGCAGCTTGCCCGGGAGGGCCTACGAGCAGTACTTC
.	TRBV6-5	.	TRBJ1-2	CASSPGGIRGYTF	TGTGCCAGCAGCCCGGGAGGGATCCGTGGCTACACCTTC
.	TRBV19	.	TRBJ2-7	CASSIGPTSSYEQYF	TGTGCCAGTAGTATAGGGCCTACGAGCTCCTACGAGCAGTACTTC
.	TRBV11-2	TRBD1	TRBJ2-1	CASSFHRDSYNEQFF	TGTGCCAGCAGCTTTCACCGGGACAGTTACAATGAGCAGTTCTTC
.	TRBV27	TRBD1	TRBJ1-2	CAVGDRDNYGYTF	TGTGCCGTAGGGGACAGGGACAACTATGGCTACACCTTC
.	TRBV5-1	.	TRBJ2-3	CASRGGYPSTDTQYF	TGCGCCAGCAGAGGCGGTTACCCCAGCACAGATACGCAGTATTTT
.	TRBV4-1	TRBD1	TRBJ1-1	CASSQAPGQMNTEAFF	TGCGCCAGCAGCCAAGCCCCGGGACAGATGAACACTGAAGCTTTCTTT
.	TRBV2	.	TRBJ2-7	CASSGGWGSASYEQYF	TGTGCCAGCAGCGGAGGGTGGGGCAGTGCCTCCTACGAGCAGTACTTC
.	TRBV7-9	.	TRBJ2-3	CASSLATQDVGVLTDTQYF	TGTGCCAGCAGCTTAGCGACCCAAGATGTCGGGGTTCTCACAGATACGCAGTATTTT
.	TRBV2	.	TRBJ1-1	CASIGLNTEAFF	TGTGCCAGCATCGGGTTGAACACTGAAGCTTTCTTT
.	TRBV12-5	TRBD1	TRBJ2-1	CASGLTLGQEPYNEQFF	TGTGCTAGTGGTTTGACCCTGGGACAGGAGCCCTACAATGAGCAGTTCTTC
.	TRBV27	TRBD2	TRBJ2-1	CASSSWTSGTLTASGEQFF	TGTGCCAGCAGCTCCTGGACTAGCGGGACCCTTACCGCTTCCGGTGAGCAGTTCTTC
.	TRBV5-5	.	TRBJ2-7	CASSGASGEQYF	TGTGCCAGCAGTGGGGCGAGCGGCGAGCAGTACTTC
once	TRBV7-2	TRBD1	TRBJ2-7	CASGDRGYEQYF	TGTGCCTCCGGGGACAGGGGCTACGAGCAGTACTTC
.	TRBV7-8	TRBD1	TRBJ1-1	CASSRGTGGGLLNTEAFF	TGTGCCAGCAGCCGAGGGACAGGGGGCGGTTTATTGAACACTGAAGCTTTCTTT
.	TRBV9	.	TRBJ2-3	CASSVALALEADTQYF	TGTGCCAGCAGCGTAGCTCTAGCCCTAGAGGCGGATACGCAGTATTTT
.	TRBV6-5	.	TRBJ2-1	CASSLGQEAFF	TGTGCCAGCAGTTTGGGCCAAGAAGCGTTCTTC
.	TRBV29-1	.	TRBJ2-2	CSAWDSNTGELFF	TGCAGCGCCTGGGACTCCAACACCGGGGAGCTGTTTTTT
.	TRBV23-1	.	TRBJ2-1	CASSQPTGDNEQFF	TGCGCCAGCAGTCAACCTACAGGTGACAATGAGCAGTTCTTC
.	TRBV9	.	TRBJ1-2	CASSVDGGSDPNYGYTF	TGTGCCAGCAGCGTAGACGGAGGCAGTGATCCTAACTATGGCTACACCTTC
.	TRBV27	.	TRBJ1-2	CASSPLGIHYGYTF	TGTGCCAGCAGCCCACTGGGGATACACTATGGCTACACCTTC
.	TRBV19	.	TRBJ1-1	CASSIWGDTEAFF	TGTGCCAGTAGTATATGGGGGGACACTGAAGCTTTCTTT
.	TRBV11-3	.	TRBJ2-3	CASSPRWRGRYRTDTQYF	TGTGCCAGCAGCCCCCGATGGCGGGGCAGATACCGCACAGATACGCAGTATTTT
.	TRBV13	.	TRBJ1-4	CASSLERDEKLFF	TGTGCCAGCAGCTTAGAACGGGATGAAAAACTGTTTTTT
.	TRBV6-5	.	TRBJ2-7	CASSATGLYEQYF	TGTGCCAGCAGTGCTACAGGGCTCTACGAGCAGTACTTC
.	TRBV30	TRBD1	TRBJ1-5	CAWSVRQGGNHQPQHF	TGTGCCTGGAGTGTACGACAGGGGGGGAACCATCAGCCCCAGCATTTT
.	TRBV30	.	TRBJ1-2	CAWSVLGLNYGYTF	TGTGCCTGGAGTGTACTGGGCCTTAACTATGGCTACACCTTC
.	TRBV5-1	TRBD1	TRBJ1-1	CASSPLQGAQTEAFF	TGCGCCAGCAGCCCCCTACAGGGGGCGCAGACTGAAGCTTTCTTT
.	TRBV10-3	.	TRBJ1-2	CAISEELLYGYTF	TGTGCCATCAGTGAAGAACTTTTATATGGCTACACCTTC
.	TRBV6-5	.	TRBJ1-1	CASSYFKGGNTEAFF	TGTGCCAGCAGTTACTTTAAAGGCGGGAACACTGAAGCTTTCTTT